This paragraph covers one T cell receptor (beta chain) sequence. The antigen is unknown. Primers included in the PCR were 60 Vbeta and 13 Jbeta primers. Measured with immunoSEQ multiplex PCR; TCRdb has only the in-frame clones, and not every one. Its table lists 60,000 to 85,000 clones. The sample originates from a study of cytomegalovirus exposure and HLA in healthy donors. Study-level background: Unique TCRs from HLA-typed donors, around 79 million of them, were held in an early data release. General observations from the study: Cytomegalovirus-associated status was assigned to fewer than 200 TCR beta chains. The likely explanation for a cluster of highly shared sequence variants was sequencing artifact.

The J segment lost 1 base and the V segment lost 7 bases, leaving 5 bases of the junction unmatched. This CDR3 spans 15 amino acids. The germline CDR1 and CDR2 sequences are MDHEN and SYDVKM. The sequencing input was PBMCs. This receptor was taken from a middle-aged man in good health and CMV-seropositive. V usage is TRBV28 and J usage is TRBJ2-3; TRBD1 matches at 10 bases. CDR3 amino acids: CASNSGTGGTDTQYF. The CDR3 DNA reads TGTGCCAGCAATTCCGGGACAGGGGGCACAGATACGCAGTATTTT.